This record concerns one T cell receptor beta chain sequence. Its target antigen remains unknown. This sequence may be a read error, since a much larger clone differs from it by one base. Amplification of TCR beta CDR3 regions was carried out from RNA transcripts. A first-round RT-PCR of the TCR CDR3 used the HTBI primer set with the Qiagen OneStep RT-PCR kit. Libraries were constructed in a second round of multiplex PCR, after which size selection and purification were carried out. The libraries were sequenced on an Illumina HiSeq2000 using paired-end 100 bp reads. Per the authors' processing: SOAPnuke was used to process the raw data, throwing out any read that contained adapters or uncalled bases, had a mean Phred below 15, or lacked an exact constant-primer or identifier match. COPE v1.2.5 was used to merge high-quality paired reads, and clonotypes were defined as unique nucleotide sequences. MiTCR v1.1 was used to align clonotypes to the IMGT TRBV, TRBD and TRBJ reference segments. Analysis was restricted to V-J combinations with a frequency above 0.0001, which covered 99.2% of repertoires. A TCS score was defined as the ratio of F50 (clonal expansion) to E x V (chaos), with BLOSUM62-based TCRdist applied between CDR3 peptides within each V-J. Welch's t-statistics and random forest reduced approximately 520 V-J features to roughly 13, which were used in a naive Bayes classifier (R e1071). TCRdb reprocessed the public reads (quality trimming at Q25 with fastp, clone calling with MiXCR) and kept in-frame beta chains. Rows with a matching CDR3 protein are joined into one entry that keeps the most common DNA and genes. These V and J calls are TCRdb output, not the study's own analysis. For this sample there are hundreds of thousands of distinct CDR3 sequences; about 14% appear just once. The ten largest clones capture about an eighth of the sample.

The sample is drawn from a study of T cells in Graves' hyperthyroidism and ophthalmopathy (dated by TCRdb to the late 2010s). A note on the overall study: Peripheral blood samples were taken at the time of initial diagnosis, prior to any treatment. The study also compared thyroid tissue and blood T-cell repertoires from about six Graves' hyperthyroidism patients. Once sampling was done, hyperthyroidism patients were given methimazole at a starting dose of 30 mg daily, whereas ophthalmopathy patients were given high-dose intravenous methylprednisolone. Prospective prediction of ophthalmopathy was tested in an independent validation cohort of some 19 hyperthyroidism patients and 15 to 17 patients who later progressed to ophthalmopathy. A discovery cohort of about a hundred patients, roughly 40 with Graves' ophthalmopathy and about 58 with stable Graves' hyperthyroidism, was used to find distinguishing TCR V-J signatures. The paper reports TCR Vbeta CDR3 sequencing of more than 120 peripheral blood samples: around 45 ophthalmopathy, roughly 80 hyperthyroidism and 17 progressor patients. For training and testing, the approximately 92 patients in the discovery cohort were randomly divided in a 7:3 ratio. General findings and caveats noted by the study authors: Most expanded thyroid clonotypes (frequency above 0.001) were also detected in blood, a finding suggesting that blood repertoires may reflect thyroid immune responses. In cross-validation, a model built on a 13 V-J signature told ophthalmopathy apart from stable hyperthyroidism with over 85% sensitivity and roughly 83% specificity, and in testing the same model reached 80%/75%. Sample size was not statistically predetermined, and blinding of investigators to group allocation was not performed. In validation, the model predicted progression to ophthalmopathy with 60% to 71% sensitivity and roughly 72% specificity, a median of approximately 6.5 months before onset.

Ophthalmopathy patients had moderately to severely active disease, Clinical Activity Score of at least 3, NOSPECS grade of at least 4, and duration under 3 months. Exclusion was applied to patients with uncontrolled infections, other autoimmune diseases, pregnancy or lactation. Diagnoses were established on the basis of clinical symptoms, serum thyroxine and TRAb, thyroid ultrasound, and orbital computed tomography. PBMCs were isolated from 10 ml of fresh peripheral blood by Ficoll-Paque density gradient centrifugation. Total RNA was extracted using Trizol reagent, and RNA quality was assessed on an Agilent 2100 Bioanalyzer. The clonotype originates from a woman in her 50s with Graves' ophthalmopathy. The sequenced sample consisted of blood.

The DNA reads TGCGCCAGCAACAGGGAACCAACTAATGAAAAACTGTTTTTT. This sequence encodes CASNREPTNEKLFF. This sequence uses TRBV5-1 and TRBJ1-4, with a weak D call of TRBD1 (6 bases match). The cysteine opens and the phenylalanine closes a CDR3 of 14 amino acids. Kept here is only the CDR3 DNA, which spans 42 bases and is read in frame from base 1. V is shortened by 6 bases, J by 0 bases, and the region joining them spans 9 bases. CDR1 is given as SGHRS and CDR2 as YFSETQ, both from the germline V gene.